The 30 T cell receptor beta chains given below trace back to one sample, sequenced in a study of cytomegalovirus exposure and HLA in healthy donors. Primers included in the PCR were 60 Vbeta and 13 Jbeta primers. Only in-frame clones appear in the TCRdb table, and some are missing; sequencing was by immunoSEQ multiplex PCR. This sample has around 110,000 clones, with over 55% found just once. The sequencing input was PBMCs. The source of these receptors is a female donor in good health and CMV-seronegative.

J is TRBJ2-3 and V is TRBV11-3, with 8 bases fitting TRBD2. This CDR3 has 15 residues. Trimming cost V 1 base and J 1 base; bases outside gene matches: 1. Germline-derived CDR1 and CDR2 are SGHNT and YENEEA. This chain's CDR3 is CASSLVREGTDTQYF. The CDR3 nucleotides read TGTGCCAGCAGCTTAGTGCGGGAGGGCACAGATACGCAGTATTTT.

J is TRBJ1-1 and V is TRBV2; 8 positions match TRBD1. The CDR3 contains 15 residues. From germline, CDR1 is SNHLY and CDR2 FYNNEI. The ends lost 6 bases at V and 7 bases at J; junction bases unmatched: 13. The CDR3 region is CASRALGQGTSEAFF. CDR3 DNA: TGTGCCAGCAGAGCTCTCGGACAGGGAACGAGTGAAGCTTTCTTT.

The V gene is TRBV5-6, the J gene TRBJ2-2; TRBD1 might be the D (6 bases). The CDR3 runs 15 residues. V was trimmed by 4 bases and J by 3 bases, leaving 13 bases between them. CDR1 and CDR2 from the germline V gene are SGHDT and YYEEEE. CDR3: CASSPDRLDTGELFF. Written as DNA, the CDR3 is TGTGCCAGCAGCCCGGACAGACTCGACACCGGGGAGCTGTTTTTT.

This chain links TRBV28 with TRBJ1-1; 11 nucleotides match TRBD1. In germline, CDR1 is MDHEN, CDR2 SYDVKM. The CDR3 spans 18 residues. V gave up 1 base and J gave up 4 bases; unmatched junction bases: 11. Here the CDR3 reads CASSLSPFRTGGITEAFF. DNA for the CDR3: TGTGCCAGCAGTTTATCTCCTTTCCGGACAGGGGGCATCACTGAAGCTTTCTTT.

The chain employs TRBV7-8 and TRBJ2-1; 8 nucleotides align to TRBD2. In germline, CDR1 is SGHVS, CDR2 FQNEAQ. V was pared by 6 bases and J by 10 bases, with 8 bases of the junction left unmatched. The CDR3 runs 13 residues. The CDR3 region has the DNA TGTGCCAGCAGACCCCGGGGGGGGAGAGAGCAGTTCTTC. Its translation: CASRPRGGREQFF. Full variable domain (remainder filled in from reference TRBV7-8 and TRBJ2-1): GAGVSQSPRYKVAKRGQDVALRCDPISGHVSLFWYQQALGQGPEFLTYFQNEAQLDKSGLPSDRFFAERPEGSVSTLKIQRTQQEDSAVYLCASRPRGGREQFFGPGTRLTVL.

The chain uses TRBV7-9 and TRBJ2-1, with 10 positions matching TRBD2. V was pared by 2 bases and J by 7 bases, with 11 bases of the junction left unmatched. The CDR3 has 17 residues. From germline, CDR1 is SEHNR and CDR2 FQNEAQ (reference sequence). Here the CDR3 reads CASSLSLSGRAWNEQFF. DNA for the CDR3: TGTGCCAGCAGCTTAAGCCTCAGCGGGAGGGCCTGGAATGAGCAGTTCTTC.

This clone was observed a few times. The rearrangement joins TRBV7-9 to TRBJ2-1; 7 nucleotides line up with TRBD1. The CDR3 loop spans 14 amino acids. Losses at the gene ends were 3 bases for V and 7 bases for J; bases not matched to a gene: 6. CDR1 and CDR2 from the germline V gene are SEHNR and FQNEAQ (reference sequence). CDR3 amino acids: CASSLATGWNEQFF. The CDR3 DNA follows: TGTGCCAGCAGCTTGGCGACAGGGTGGAATGAGCAGTTCTTC.

This chain connects TRBV7-9 to TRBJ2-2, with 10 positions matching TRBD1. V lost 8 bases and J lost 4; bases outside the gene matches: 1. The CDR3 is made up of 13 amino acids. The V gene's germline CDR1 is SEHNR and CDR2 FQNEAQ (reference sequence). The CDR3 DNA follows: TGTGCCAGCCGACAGGGGGCCACCGGGGAGCTGTTTTTT. Translation: CASRQGATGELFF.

V is TRBV28 and J is TRBJ1-2; weak D call: TRBD1 (5 bases). Trimming stripped 6 bases from V and 1 base from J, with 18 bases between. CDR1 is MDHEN and CDR2 is SYDVKM in the germline V gene. This CDR3 region has 16 residues. The CDR3 is CASSPRSSRDNYGYTF. CDR3 bases: TGTGCCAGCAGCCCCCGGTCGAGCAGGGATAACTATGGCTACACCTTC.

The chain recombines TRBV7-8 with TRBJ2-3, with 8 bases fitting TRBD2. There are 15 residues in the CDR3. J was trimmed by 1 base and V by 7 bases; bases with no gene match: 7. In germline, CDR1 is SGHVS, CDR2 FQNEAQ. The CDR3 nucleotides are TGTGCCAGCAAATGGCGGGAGGTTCGCACAGATACGCAGTATTTT. This translates into CASKWREVRTDTQYF.

This chain links TRBV1 with TRBJ2-7; the tabulated D call, TRBD1, remains unverified against the DNA. TRBV1 is a listed pseudogene. CDR3 length: 16 residues. The CDR3 DNA sequence: TGCACCAGCAGCCTAGAGTGGGGGCAGGAATCCTACGAGCAGTACTTC. As protein: CTSSLEWGQESYEQYF.

This chain joins TRBV30 and TRBJ2-3; 8 bases map to TRBD1. Germline CDR1 and CDR2: GTSNPN and SVGIG (reference sequence). CDR3 size: 12 residues. Trimming removed 4 bases from V and 6 bases from J; junction bases left unmatched: 3. The CDR3 sequence: CAWTQGADTQYF. DNA of the CDR3: TGTGCCTGGACCCAGGGGGCCGATACGCAGTATTTT.

This sequence joins TRBV5-1 and TRBJ2-5; no firm D call. The germline V gene encodes CDR1 SGHRS and CDR2 YFSETQ. This CDR3 spans 14 amino acids. Trimming stripped 1 base from V and 1 base from J, with 8 bases between. CDR3 protein: CASSLTAAQETQYF. DNA of the CDR3: TGCGCCAGCAGCTTGACAGCTGCCCAAGAGACCCAGTACTTC.

This clone showed up just a few times. The chain joins TRBV19 to TRBJ2-1; maybe TRBD2 (5 bases). Between the trimmed V and J ends, which lost 0 bases and 12 bases, there was a span of 12 bases. The CDR3 runs 13 residues. Germline V gene lookup returns CDR1 LNHDA and CDR2 SQIVND (reference sequence). CDR3 sequence: CASSIDPGLGQFF. The CDR3 DNA sequence: TGTGCCAGTAGTATAGATCCAGGACTGGGGCAGTTCTTC. The variable domain in full, with the rest retrieved from reference TRBV19 and TRBJ2-1, is DGGITQSPKYLFRKEGQNVTLSCEQNLNHDAMYWYRQDPGQGLRLIYYSQIVNDFQKGDIAEGYSVSREKKESFPLTVTSAQKNPTAFYLCASSIDPGLGQFFGPGTRLTVL.

The chain carries TRBV11-2 and TRBJ1-1, with TRBD1 as a possible D gene (5 bases). Germline assignment: CDR1 SGHAT and CDR2 FQNNGV. V gave up 6 bases and J gave up 5 bases, with 19 bases separating them. The CDR3 is 15 residues long. This CDR3 reads CASRSTGLRGTEAFF. DNA of the CDR3: TGTGCCAGCAGATCGACGGGACTCCGAGGGACTGAAGCTTTCTTT. Complete variable domain (other parts from reference TRBV11-2 and TRBJ1-1): EAGVAQSPRYKIIEKRQSVAFWCNPISGHATLYWYQQILGQGPKLLIQFQNNGVVDDSQLPKDRFSAERLKGVDSTLKIQPAKLEDSAVYLCASRSTGLRGTEAFFGQGTRLTVV.

The chain is built from TRBV11-2 and TRBJ1-4; 7 bases align to TRBD1. The V segment lost 4 bases and the J segment 3 bases; nucleotides outside the gene matches: 5. The CDR3 is made up of 15 amino acids. Germline V lookup: CDR1 SGHAT, CDR2 FQNNGV. For the CDR3, the DNA is TGTGCCAGCAGCTCCTACAGGGGCTCTAATGAAAAACTGTTTTTT. Translation: CASSSYRGSNEKLFF.

The CDR3 region is CASSVVQEGGELFF. In DNA, the CDR3 is TGTGCCAGCAGCGTAGTACAGGAGGGCGGGGAGCTGTTTTTT. V is TRBV9 and J is TRBJ2-2, with a tentative D call TRBD2 (6 bases). The germline gives CDR1 SGDLS, CDR2 YYNGEE. Trimming removed 0 bases at V and 7 bases at J, with 10 bases between. The CDR3 runs 14 residues.

The V call is TRBV15, the J call TRBJ2-7; a weak D match, TRBD1 (5 bases). Germline lookup yields CDR1 LNHNV and CDR2 YYDKDF (reference sequence). The CDR3 is 15 amino acids. Deletions cut 3 bases from V and 8 bases from J, with 20 bases between. CDR3 in DNA: TGTGCCACCAGCAGTTGGGAAGGGGCCTCCGTCCAGCAGTACTTC. Its translation is CATSSWEGASVQQYF.

V and J are TRBV19 and TRBJ1-4; D not certain. The CDR3 sequence is 14 residues long. V was trimmed by 3 bases and J by 0 bases, leaving 5 bases between them. Looked up from germline, CDR1 is LNHDA and CDR2 is SQIVND (reference sequence). The CDR3 bases are TGTGCCAGTAGTATCCAGACAACTAATGAAAAACTGTTTTTT. This codes for CASSIQTTNEKLFF.

The V gene is TRBV5-1, the J gene TRBJ2-7; 7 bases agree with TRBD1. CDR1 is SGHRS and CDR2 is YFSETQ in the germline V gene. V dropped 2 bases and J dropped 3; count of bases not matched to a gene: 5. The CDR3 totals 14 residues. The CDR3: CASSLGQAYYEQYF. In nucleotides, the CDR3 is TGCGCCAGCAGCTTAGGACAGGCCTACTACGAGCAGTACTTC.

The chain combines TRBV25-1 with TRBJ2-3, with 10 bases identical to TRBD2. Germline V gene sequence: CDR1 MGHDK, CDR2 SYGVNS. The CDR3 runs 13 residues. V lost 4 bases, J lost 5 bases, and 0 bases stayed unmatched. The CDR3 is CASSGLAGDTQYF. The CDR3, as DNA: TGTGCCAGCAGTGGACTAGCGGGAGATACGCAGTATTTT.

The V call is TRBV7-3, the J call TRBJ2-2, with TRBD2 identical over 12 bases. The CDR3 runs to 16 residues. The germline V gene encodes CDR1 SGHTA and CDR2 FQGTGA. V lost 5 bases and J lost 4; bases outside the gene matches: 5. CDR3 coding DNA: TGTGCCAGCAGCGCGCTAGCGGGAGGGGGCACCGGGGAGCTGTTTTTT. It codes for CASSALAGGGTGELFF.

J is TRBJ2-5 and V is TRBV29-1; 9 bases are shared with TRBD2. The J segment lost 7 bases and the V segment lost 2 bases, leaving 5 bases of the junction unmatched. This CDR3 is built from 13 residues. From germline, CDR1 is SQVTM and CDR2 ANQGSEA. CDR3: CSVESSGAGTQYF. In nucleotides, the CDR3 is TGCAGCGTTGAATCTAGCGGGGCGGGGACCCAGTACTTC. Full variable domain (outside the CDR3, taken from reference TRBV29-1 and TRBJ2-5): SAVISQKPSRDICQRGTSLTIQCQVDSQVTMMFWYRQQPGQSLTLIATANQGSEATYESGFVIDKFPISRPNLTFSTLTVSNMSPEDSSIYLCSVESSGAGTQYFGPGTRLLVL.

This clone has just a few counts. The chain is built from TRBV27 and TRBJ1-1; 10 bases map to TRBD1. Trimming at V came to 0 bases and at J to 1 base, leaving 5 bases not matched to a gene. Per the germline V gene, CDR1 is MNHEY and CDR2 is SMNVEV (reference sequence). The CDR3 extends over 17 amino acids. The CDR3 loop is CASSLSWDRGRNTEAFF. As DNA, the CDR3 is TGTGCCAGCAGTTTATCCTGGGACAGGGGAAGGAACACTGAAGCTTTCTTT.

The chain joins TRBV27 to TRBJ2-2; 8 positions agree with TRBD1. Germline V lookup: CDR1 MNHEY, CDR2 SMNVEV (reference sequence). This CDR3 spans 16 amino acids. With V trimmed by 5 bases and J by 4 bases, 9 bases remained unmatched. The CDR3 reads CASSTSRDRSTGELFF. The CDR3 nucleotides are TGTGCCAGCAGTACGAGCCGGGACAGGAGCACCGGGGAGCTGTTTTTT.

V usage is TRBV5-1 and J usage is TRBJ2-3; 8 bases fit TRBD2. The V gene end was trimmed by 4 bases and the J gene end by 0 bases; junction bases not matched to a gene: 10. In germline, CDR1 is SGHRS, CDR2 YFSETQ. The CDR3 sequence is 17 residues long. The CDR3 DNA sequence: TGCGCCAGCAGCCCACTTTTGTTAGCGGGAAGCACAGATACGCAGTATTTT. Amino acid sequence: CASSPLLLAGSTDTQYF.

The chain has TRBV7-2 and TRBJ2-5, with a possible D match to TRBD2 (6 bases). Trimming removed 5 bases from V and 5 bases from J, with 18 bases in between. The CDR3 sequence is 15 residues long. Per germline, CDR1 SGHTA and CDR2 FQGNSA. CDR3 in amino acids: CASSLRTGVGETQYF. CDR3 coding DNA: TGTGCCAGCAGCCTCAGAACGGGAGTGGGGGAGACCCAGTACTTC.

The gene calls are TRBV10-1 and TRBJ2-3, with TRBD2 as a possible D gene (5 bases). CDR1 and CDR2 from the germline V gene are WNHNN and SYGVQD (reference sequence). Trimming removed 0 bases from V and 2 bases from J, with 6 bases in between. CDR3 size: 14 residues. The CDR3 reads CASSESRATDTQYF. Here the CDR3 DNA reads TGCGCCAGCAGTGAGTCGAGGGCCACAGATACGCAGTATTTT.

This clone has only one observation. This chain connects TRBV28 to TRBJ2-7, with 9 bases identical to TRBD2. The CDR3 is 14 amino acids. Losses at the gene ends were 6 bases for V and 6 bases for J; bases not matched to a gene: 9. The germline V gene has CDR1 MDHEN and CDR2 SYDVKM. This chain's CDR3 is CASSPSSGRIEQYF. As DNA, the CDR3 is TGTGCCAGCAGCCCCTCCAGCGGGAGGATCGAGCAGTACTTC. The full variable domain, completed using reference TRBV28 and TRBJ2-7, is DVKVTQSSRYLVKRTGEKVFLECVQDMDHENMFWYRQDPGLGLRLIYFSYDVKMKEKGDIPEGYSVSREKKERFSLILESASTNQTSMYLCASSPSSGRIEQYFGPGTRLTVT.

The V gene is TRBV5-1, the J gene TRBJ2-5; D is perhaps TRBD2 (5 bases). V lost 4 bases, J lost 1 base, and 11 bases lay in between. CDR3 size: 14 residues. CDR1 and CDR2 from the germline V gene are SGHRS and YFSETQ. CDR3 loop: CASSLQTIQETQYF. The CDR3 nucleotides read TGCGCCAGCAGCCTCCAGACTATCCAAGAGACCCAGTACTTC.